Following are 15 T cell receptor beta chains from one sample sequenced in a study of blood T cell repertoires in COVID-19 (dated by TCRdb to 2018 to 2021). Libraries were built with the immunoSEQ multiplex PCR assay. Drawn from immuneACCESS, this table holds only the in-frame rearrangements with V and J called that TCRdb kept. Clones are partly lost; checked studies trace under half to an unresolved V gene and leave the rest unexplained. This sample holds 95,000 to 110,000 clones; over 70% were observed only once. The top ten hold 10% to 15% of the sample. What was sequenced was peripheral blood. Every receptor here comes from a human donor in a cohort sampled during active or convalescent COVID-19.

The rearrangement joins TRBV12-3 or TRBV12-4 to TRBJ2-1; tentatively, D is TRBD1 (6 bases). Trimming shortened V by 6 bases and J by 10 bases, and 13 bases separated the two germline ends. The CDR3 is made up of 12 amino acids. DNA for the CDR3: TGTGCCAGCAGCCCAGGGGTAGGGGAGCAGTTCTTC. This encodes CASSPGVGEQFF.

The chain employs TRBV7-3 and TRBJ2-3; D perhaps matches TRBD1 (6 bases). The CDR3 has 16 residues. Between the trimmed V and J ends, which lost 3 bases and 2 bases, there was a span of 15 bases. From germline, CDR1 is SGHTA and CDR2 FQGTGA. The CDR3: CASSFIPTGDTDTQYF. CDR3 DNA: TGTGCCAGCAGCTTCATCCCGACAGGCGACACAGATACGCAGTATTTT.

This chain links TRBV7-9 with TRBJ1-2; perhaps TRBD1 as D (5 bases). Germline values: CDR1 SEHNR, CDR2 FQNEAQ (reference sequence). The CDR3 runs 15 residues. Trimming removed 5 bases from V and 2 bases from J, with 15 bases in between. In nucleotides, the CDR3 is TGTGCCAGCAGCCGCCGCGGGGGTAGAAACTATGGCTACACCTTC. Amino acid sequence: CASSRRGGRNYGYTF.

The gene calls are TRBV24-1 and TRBJ1-2; 7 bases are a match to TRBD1. This CDR3 comprises 15 residues. Germline V lookup: CDR1 KGHDR, CDR2 SFDVKD. J was trimmed by 0 bases and V by 4 bases; bases with no gene match: 4. DNA for the CDR3: TGTGCCACCAGTGACCCGGGACAGCCTAACTATGGCTACACCTTC. Its protein is CATSDPGQPNYGYTF.

The rearrangement links TRBV5-4 to TRBJ2-7, with TRBD2 matching 7 bases. The CDR3 spans 15 residues. J gave up 5 bases and V 2 bases, and 10 bases lay outside the gene matches. CDR1 and CDR2 from the germline V gene are SGHNT and YYREEE (reference sequence). The CDR3 is CASSFSMAGVHEQYF. In DNA, the CDR3 is TGTGCCAGCAGCTTTTCCATGGCGGGGGTCCACGAGCAGTACTTC.

The V and J genes are TRBV25-1 and TRBJ1-6, with TRBD1 matching 7 bases. From germline, CDR1 is MGHDK and CDR2 SYGVNS. This CDR3 has 15 amino acids. Germline trimming cut 5 bases from V and 7 bases from J; bases unmatched to any gene: 8. The CDR3 sequence: CASSLDRAPNSPLHF. DNA for the CDR3: TGTGCCAGCAGTCTTGACAGGGCGCCGAATTCACCCCTCCACTTT.

The V gene is TRBV28, the J gene TRBJ1-2, with D perhaps matching TRBD1 (5 bases). Trimming pared 6 bases from V and 4 bases from J, leaving 6 bases between. This CDR3 comprises 11 residues. Germline CDR1 and CDR2: MDHEN and SYDVKM. The CDR3 sequence: CASRQGYGYTF. The CDR3 DNA reads as TGTGCCAGCAGGCAGGGCTATGGCTACACCTTC.

The rearrangement uses TRBV12-3 or TRBV12-4 and TRBJ2-5, with a weak D call TRBD2 (5 bases). V was pared by 6 bases and J by 7 bases, with 9 bases between. This CDR3 contains 11 residues. The CDR3 loop is CASSSLGTQYF. Written as DNA, the CDR3 is TGTGCCAGCAGCTCACTAGGGACCCAGTACTTC.

The CDR3 coding sequence is TGTGCCAGCAACCCGAACGGACAGGGTATCTTCGAGCAGTACTTC. As protein: CASNPNGQGIFEQYF. The chain couples TRBV6-5 to TRBJ2-7; 8 bases are a match to TRBD1. CDR3 size: 15 residues. V was clipped by 7 bases and J by 6 bases; unmatched bases: 14. CDR1 and CDR2 from the germline V gene are MNHEY and SVGAGI.

This CDR3 is CSVAGGGNQPQHF. The CDR3, as DNA: TGCAGCGTTGCAGGGGGCGGTAATCAGCCCCAGCATTTT. The chain joins TRBV29-1 to TRBJ1-5; 8 nucleotides agree with TRBD1. The ends lost 4 bases at V and 4 bases at J; junction bases unmatched: 3. CDR3 length equals 13 residues. Germline V gene sequence: CDR1 SQVTM, CDR2 ANQGSEA.

This clone has a handful of counts. V usage is TRBV4-1 and J usage is TRBJ1-5; 10 bases map to TRBD1. Germline V CDR1 and CDR2: MGHRA, YSYEKL. The trim removed 1 base at V and 7 bases at J, leaving 13 bases unmatched. The CDR3 spans 18 residues. The CDR3 region has the DNA TGCGCCAGCAGCCAAGGAGGACAGGGGGAAGAATTTGGGCAGCCCCAGCATTTT. This sequence encodes CASSQGGQGEEFGQPQHF.

In its sample, this clone was seen a few times. The chain employs TRBV19 and TRBJ1-5; 8 positions match TRBD1. V shed 8 bases, J shed 6 bases, and the junction held 6 bases outside the gene matches. Germline V CDR1 and CDR2: LNHDA, SQIVND (reference sequence). The CDR3 runs 13 residues. This CDR3 reads CASLQGGFQPQHF. CDR3 sequence (DNA): TGTGCCAGTTTACAGGGGGGGTTTCAGCCCCAGCATTTT.

The rearrangement uses TRBV21-1 and TRBJ2-3; the table gives TRBD2 as D, unverified against the DNA. TRBV21-1 is a documented pseudogene. CDR3 length equals 15 residues. The CDR3 protein is CASSKVEVGTDTQYF. The CDR3 coding sequence is TGTGCCAGCAGCAAAGTAGAGGTGGGCACAGATACGCAGTATTTT.

The genes are TRBV2 and TRBJ2-7, with 7 nucleotides matching TRBD1. Germline V gene data show CDR1 as SNHLY and CDR2 as FYNNEI. The junction had 9 bases not matched to a gene; V was cut back by 5 bases and J by 5 bases. This CDR3 region has 14 residues. CDR3 protein: CASSPRQGWDEQYF. In DNA, the CDR3 is TGTGCCAGCAGTCCTCGACAGGGTTGGGACGAGCAGTACTTC.

The rearrangement uses TRBV7-2 and TRBJ2-2, with TRBD1 matching 9 bases. From germline, CDR1 is SGHTA and CDR2 FQGNSA. CDR3 size: 14 residues. The V segment lost 2 bases and the J segment 6 bases; nucleotides outside the gene matches: 1. The CDR3 sequence: CASSLRQGAGELFF. CDR3 nucleotides: TGTGCCAGCAGCTTAAGACAGGGGGCCGGGGAGCTGTTTTTT.